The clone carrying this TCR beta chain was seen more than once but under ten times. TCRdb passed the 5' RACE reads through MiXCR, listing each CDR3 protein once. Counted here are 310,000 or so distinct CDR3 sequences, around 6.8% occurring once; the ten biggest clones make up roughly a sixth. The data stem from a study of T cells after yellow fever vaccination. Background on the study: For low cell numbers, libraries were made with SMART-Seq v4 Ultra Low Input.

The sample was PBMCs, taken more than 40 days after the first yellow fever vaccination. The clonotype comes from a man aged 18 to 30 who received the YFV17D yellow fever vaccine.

CDR3 sequence reads: CASSLMGNYGYTF. Here the CDR3 DNA reads TGTGCCAGCAGTTTGATGGGAAACTATGGCTACACCTTC. The rearrangement uses TRBV12-3 or TRBV12-4 and TRBJ1-2; D is ambiguous. The length of the CDR3 is 13 residues. The V end lost 3 bases, the J end lost 2 bases, and 7 bases lay between the germline ends.